The rows below give T cell receptor beta chains drawn from one sample of a study of blood T cell repertoires in COVID-19. TCRdb's copy holds only in-frame clones and misses some; the assay was immunoSEQ multiplex PCR. The sample records about 280,000 clones, around 90% being singletons. Input material: peripheral blood. The receptors were gathered from a man between 18 and 35 years old with active or convalescent COVID-19. Both conserved end residues are part of each CDR3. The order of the fields is J gene, clone size, D gene, V gene, CDR3 length, CDR3 DNA, CDR3 protein. D genes are given only for firm matches. Some rows have no size entry. The others give once, few or many, or a class for an expanded clone.

J: TRBJ1-4; size: NA; D: NA; V: TRBV4-2; length: 12; DNA: TGTGCCAGCAGCCGGACAACTGAAAAACTGTTTTTT; CDR3: CASSRTTEKLFF
J: TRBJ1-3; size: NA; D: NA; V: TRBV6-5; length: 15; DNA: TGTGCCAGCAGTTCCGACTGGGGAGCTGGAAACACCATATATTTT; CDR3: CASSSDWGAGNTIYF
J: TRBJ2-4; size: NA; D: NA; V: TRBV30; length: 17; DNA: TGTGCCTGGAGTTTTATCAGGACAGATGACGCCAAAAACATTCAGTACTTC; CDR3: CAWSFIRTDDAKNIQYF
J: TRBJ1-2; size: few; D: NA; V: TRBV4-2; length: 13; DNA: TGTGCCAGCAGCCAGACAGAGTACTATGGCTACACCTTC; CDR3: CASSQTEYYGYTF
J: TRBJ1-2; size: NA; D: TRBD1; V: TRBV4-1; length: 13; DNA: TGCGCCAGCGGGATAGGGGGCAATACCGGCTACACCTTC; CDR3: CASGIGGNTGYTF
J: TRBJ2-3; size: NA; D: TRBD1; V: TRBV29-1; length: 13; DNA: TGCAGCGTGGCTAGGGGGCCGGGGGATACGCAGTATTTT; CDR3: CSVARGPGDTQYF
J: TRBJ2-1; size: NA; D: TRBD2; V: TRBV27; length: 16; DNA: TGTGCCAGCAGTTTAACCGCGGGGGGGCCCTACAATGAGCAGTTCTTC; CDR3: CASSLTAGGPYNEQFF
J: TRBJ2-5; size: NA; D: NA; V: TRBV15; length: 15; DNA: TGTGCCACCAGCAAGGAACGTACAGGGACAGAGACCCAGTACTTC; CDR3: CATSKERTGTETQYF
J: TRBJ2-7; size: NA; D: TRBD1; V: TRBV9; length: 14; DNA: TGTGCCAGCAGCCACCCGGACAGGGCGGGCGAGCAGTACTTC; CDR3: CASSHPDRAGEQYF
J: TRBJ2-7; size: NA; D: TRBD1; V: TRBV7-7; length: 15; DNA: TGTGCCAGCAGCTTAGCCCTCGGGACAGCCTACGAGCAGTACTTC; CDR3: CASSLALGTAYEQYF
J: TRBJ2-3; size: NA; D: TRBD2; V: TRBV5-6; length: 13; DNA: TGTGCCAGCAGCTCGACTAGCCTGGATACGCAGTATTTT; CDR3: CASSSTSLDTQYF
J: TRBJ1-3; size: NA; D: NA; V: TRBV3-1/TRBV3-2; length: 16; DNA: TGTGCCAGCAGCTCCCCCGCGGGGGCTTCTGGAAACACCATATATTTT; CDR3: CASSSPAGASGNTIYF
J: TRBJ1-2; size: NA; D: NA; V: TRBV6-5; length: 14; DNA: TGTGCCAGCAGCCAAGGGGGAGCAGGCTATGGCTACACCTTC; CDR3: CASSQGGAGYGYTF
J: TRBJ1-5; size: NA; D: TRBD1; V: TRBV7-9; length: 18; DNA: TGTGCCAGCAGCTTAGAACTTGGGACAGGGTGGGGATATCAGCCCCAGCATTTT; CDR3: CASSLELGTGWGYQPQHF
J: TRBJ1-1; size: NA; D: NA; V: TRBV5-1; length: 13; DNA: TGCGCCAGCAGAGAAGGGGCGCGGACTGAAGCTTTCTTT; CDR3: CASREGARTEAFF
J: TRBJ1-1; size: NA; D: NA; V: TRBV10-1; length: 16; DNA: TGCGCCAGCAGTGAGGGGAGGGCCGGACGGGACACTGAAGCTTTCTTT; CDR3: CASSEGRAGRDTEAFF